This T cell receptor (beta chain) stems from a study of beta chain features in type 1 diabetes. Germline trimming cut 6 bases from V and 0 bases from J; bases unmatched to any gene: 2. The CDR3 runs 14 residues. Germline V gives CDR1 LNHNV, CDR2 YYDKDF (reference sequence). The study reverse transcribed the entire isolated RNA, so it sequenced expressed TCRB transcripts. Produced via immunoSEQ multiplex PCR; TCRdb's table is partial and in-frame only. In the table there are some 330,000 clones, 9.5% to 11% of which are singletons. This clone occurred a few times. Its target is not known. Regarding the study as a whole: Moderate but significant shortening of TCRB CDR3s was recorded in all four CD4+ subsets from Type 1 diabetes patients.

This sequence joins TRBV15 and TRBJ1-2; 9 nucleotides agree with TRBD1. Sequencing was performed on naive CD4+ T cells from blood. The receptor was derived from a woman aged 25-40 years in good health. The CDR3 DNA reads as TGTGCCACCAGGAGACAGGGGGCTAACTATGGCTACACCTTC. Its protein is CATRRQGANYGYTF.